These T cell receptor beta chains were read from a single sample in a study of blood T cell repertoires in COVID-19. Only in-frame clones appear in the TCRdb table, and some are missing; sequencing was by immunoSEQ multiplex PCR. The sample lists around 200,000 clones; 80% to 90% were seen once. The specimen was peripheral blood. The receptors were sampled from a woman between 55 and 75 years old with COVID-19, enrolled during active disease. Each CDR3 is given with its conserved first and last residue. The D gene is left open where the match is weak. Rows give clone size only sometimes, using once, few, many, or a class for an expanded clone.

j_call v_call d_call clone_size cdr3_nt cdr3_aa
TRBJ2-5 TRBV11-3 TRBD2 NA TGTGCCAGCAGCTTCAGGACTAGCGGGATCCATCAAGAGACCCAGTACTTC CASSFRTSGIHQETQYF
TRBJ2-1 TRBV7-8 TRBD1 NA TGTGCCAGCTTCCTGACCCCGACAGGGGAGAGCTCCTACAATGAGCAGTTCTTC CASFLTPTGESSYNEQFF
TRBJ1-1 TRBV24-1 NA few TGTGCCACCAGTGATTTGGCGGGAACTGAAGCTTTCTTT CATSDLAGTEAFF
TRBJ1-2 TRBV7-8 TRBD1 NA TGTGCCAGCAGCTTAGACCAGGGGGCGAACTATGGCTACACCTTC CASSLDQGANYGYTF
TRBJ2-2 TRBV9 NA NA TGTGCCAGCAGCGTAAGGACTACTAACACCGGGGAGCTGTTTTTT CASSVRTTNTGELFF
TRBJ1-6 TRBV10-1 NA NA TGCGCCAGCAGTGAGTCCGGGGTGGTGGGTTCACCCCTCCACTTT CASSESGVVGSPLHF
TRBJ1-1 TRBV30 NA NA TGTGCCTGGAGTTTCAGGGGAAGGTCCACTGAAGCTTTCTTT CAWSFRGRSTEAFF
TRBJ1-4 TRBV28 NA once TGTGCCAGCAGTCCCTACCTTGAAAAACTGTTTTTT CASSPYLEKLFF
TRBJ1-3 TRBV25-1 NA NA TGTGCCAGCACTCCTGCCCCCGGGGACTCTGGAAACACCATATATTTT CASTPAPGDSGNTIYF
TRBJ2-5 TRBV7-2 TRBD1 few TGTGCCAGCAGCTTCGGACAGGGGGAGACCCAGTACTTC CASSFGQGETQYF
TRBJ2-3 TRBV6-6 NA NA TGTGCCAGCAGCCCAACTAGTTTCACAGATACGCAGTATTTT CASSPTSFTDTQYF
TRBJ1-2 TRBV25-1 NA NA TGTGCCAGCAGTGAATATTCCTCGGGACTCATCAGAGGCTACACCTTC CASSEYSSGLIRGYTF
TRBJ1-1 TRBV12-3/TRBV12-4 NA NA TGTGCCAGCAGTTTGGGGGGGATCACTGAAGCTTTCTTT CASSLGGITEAFF
TRBJ2-3 TRBV9 NA NA TGTGCCAGCAGCGTAGGAAGGATAGGAGGGAGTAGCACAGATACGCAGTATTTT CASSVGRIGGSSTDTQYF
TRBJ2-5 TRBV28 NA NA TGTGCCAGCAGCCTGCAGGGGCGGCAAGAGACCCAGTACTTC CASSLQGRQETQYF
TRBJ2-7 TRBV11-2 TRBD1 NA TGTGCCAGCAGTACCCTAGGACAGGGGGCCTACGAGCAGTACTTC CASSTLGQGAYEQYF
TRBJ1-1 TRBV7-3 NA NA TGTGCCAGCAGCTTAGACATGCACACTGAAGCTTTCTTT CASSLDMHTEAFF
TRBJ2-1 TRBV7-9 TRBD1 NA TGTGCCAGCAGCTTACCCGAGACAGGGGAACCTGAGCAGTTCTTC CASSLPETGEPEQFF
TRBJ2-7 TRBV11-3 NA once TGTGCCAGCAGCTTACTGTCCGAGCAGTACTTC CASSLLSEQYF
TRBJ1-2 TRBV14 NA NA TGTGCCAGCAGCCAAGATTTGGGACAAGTCTATGGCTACACCTTC CASSQDLGQVYGYTF
TRBJ1-4 TRBV3-1/TRBV3-2 NA NA TGTGCCAGCAGCCAGGGAAGGAGAACAGGGAGTGAAAAACTGTTTTTT CASSQGRRTGSEKLFF
TRBJ2-6 TRBV4-3 TRBD2 NA TGCGCCAGCAGCCAAGTAATAATCCTAGCGGGGCGAACAGGGGCCAACGTCCTGACTTTC CASSQVIILAGRTGANVLTF
TRBJ2-5 TRBV5-1 TRBD1 NA TGCGCCAGCAGACAGGGGATACAAGAGACCCAGTACTTC CASRQGIQETQYF
TRBJ1-5 TRBV18 NA NA TGTGCCAGCTCAGTCGCCGGACTTGATCAGCCCCAGCATTTT CASSVAGLDQPQHF
TRBJ1-1 TRBV24-1 NA few TGTGCCACCCGCGATACAGCTAACACTGAAGCTTTCTTT CATRDTANTEAFF
TRBJ1-1 TRBV4-2 NA NA TGTGCCAGCAGCGAAGACGCGGCGGGGAAGACTGAAGCTTTCTTT CASSEDAAGKTEAFF
TRBJ2-7 TRBV3-1/TRBV3-2 NA NA TGTGCCAGCAGCCAGGGCGGACTGCACTACGAGCAGTACTTC CASSQGGLHYEQYF
TRBJ2-2 TRBV10-2 NA NA TGCGCCAGCAGGGCGGGGCTTGACACCGGGGAGCTGTTTTTT CASRAGLDTGELFF
TRBJ1-1 TRBV19 NA few TGTGCCAGTAGTCTCCCAGGGACTGAAGCTTTCTTT CASSLPGTEAFF
TRBJ2-7 TRBV30 NA NA TGTGCCTGGAGGGCGTTTATAGGAGCCGAGCAGTACTTC CAWRAFIGAEQYF
TRBJ2-7 TRBV25-1 NA NA TGTGCCAGCAGTGAATACAGGGTCAGCGAGCAGTACTTC CASSEYRVSEQYF
TRBJ2-1 TRBV4-2 TRBD2 once TGTGCCAGCAGCCAAGATGCCCTAGCGGGAGGGCCTGTCAATGAGCAGTTCTTC CASSQDALAGGPVNEQFF
TRBJ2-1 TRBV10-3 TRBD2 NA TGTGCCACCGCGGGACTAGCGGAGAACAATGAGCAGTTCTTC CATAGLAENNEQFF
TRBJ2-3 TRBV7-9 NA NA TGTGCCAGCAGCTTAGTCGGGGAAGTCACAGATACGCAGTATTTT CASSLVGEVTDTQYF
TRBJ1-1 TRBV7-3 NA NA TGTGCCAGCAGCTTAAGTTGGAGGGGCACTGAAGCTTTCTTT CASSLSWRGTEAFF
TRBJ2-1 TRBV5-1 TRBD2 NA TGCGCCAGCAGCATGGGACTAGCGGGTTTCAATGAGCAGTTCTTC CASSMGLAGFNEQFF
TRBJ2-7 TRBV6-5 TRBD2 NA TGTGCCAGCTCTCGGCTAGCGGGAGACCGAGACCAGTACTTC CASSRLAGDRDQYF
TRBJ1-1 TRBV7-9 NA NA TGTGCCAGCAGCCCGTTTCTGAACACTGAAGCTTTCTTT CASSPFLNTEAFF
TRBJ2-1 TRBV6-2/TRBV6-3 NA NA TGTGCCAGCAGTTTGACTCTTACCTTCGATGAGCAGTTCTTC CASSLTLTFDEQFF
TRBJ2-6 TRBV10-3 TRBD1 NA TGTGCCATCAGTGAGCGACAGGGGGCATCCCTCTCTGGGGCCAACGTCCTGACTTTC CAISERQGASLSGANVLTF
TRBJ1-5 TRBV10-3 TRBD1 NA TGTGCCACCCAGACAGGGGAGGTTGATCAGCCCCAGCATTTT CATQTGEVDQPQHF
TRBJ1-5 TRBV3-1/TRBV3-2 NA NA TGTGCCAGCAGCCAAGATCTGCCAGGGGACAATCAGCCCCAGCATTTT CASSQDLPGDNQPQHF